What follows describes a single TCR beta chain. Its cognate antigen is unknown. This sample is drawn from a study of T cells after yellow fever vaccination. 5'RACE template switching generated TCR cDNA, adding a universal primer site and UMIs. In TCRdb, the 5' RACE reads were re-called with MiXCR into one record per CDR3 protein. The profile shows 120,000 or so distinct CDR3 sequences, about 8.8% of them singletons. Study results and limitations: Secondary responses were weaker yet peaked faster, day 5 versus 15. In post-booster samples, most primary-vaccination clones reappeared (about 95% CD4, nearly 90% CD8). Contamination by abundant bulk-population clonotypes could be present in FACS-sorted repertoires.

The trim removed 1 base at V and 5 bases at J, leaving 13 bases unmatched. The CDR3 contains 18 residues. Germline CDR1 and CDR2: SGHDT and YYEEEE. This clonotype was obtained from a man between 18 and 29 years old who received the YFV17D yellow fever vaccine. The specimen comprised CD8+ T cells sorted from PBMCs, sampled on the day of the yellow fever booster vaccination. The gene calls are TRBV5-6 and TRBJ1-4; 8 positions agree with TRBD1. CDR3 in DNA: TGTGCCAGCAGCTTGTGGATGGTTCAGGGGGCGTCAAATGAAAAACTGTTTTTT. It is translated as CASSLWMVQGASNEKLFF.